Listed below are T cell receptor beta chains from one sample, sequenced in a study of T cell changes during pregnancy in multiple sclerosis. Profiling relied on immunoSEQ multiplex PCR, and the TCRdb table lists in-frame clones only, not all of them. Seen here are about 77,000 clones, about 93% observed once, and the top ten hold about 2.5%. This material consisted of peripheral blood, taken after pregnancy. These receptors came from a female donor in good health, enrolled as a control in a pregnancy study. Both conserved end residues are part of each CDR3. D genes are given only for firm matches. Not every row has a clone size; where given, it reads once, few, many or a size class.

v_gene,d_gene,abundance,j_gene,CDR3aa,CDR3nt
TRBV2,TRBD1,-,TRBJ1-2,CASRTDRNYGYTF,TGTGCCAGCAGGACGGACAGGAACTATGGCTACACCTTC
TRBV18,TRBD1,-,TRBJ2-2,CASSHRQGETGELFF,TGTGCCAGCTCACATCGACAGGGTGAAACCGGGGAGCTGTTTTTT
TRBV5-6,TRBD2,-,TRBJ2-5,CASSFLPSGQETQYF,TGTGCCAGCAGCTTTCTCCCTAGCGGTCAAGAGACCCAGTACTTC
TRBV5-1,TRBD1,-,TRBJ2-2,CASSQRQGASTGELFF,TGCGCCAGCAGCCAAAGACAGGGGGCGAGCACCGGGGAGCTGTTTTTT
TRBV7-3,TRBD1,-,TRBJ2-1,CASSSPDRGGNEQFF,TGTGCCAGCAGCTCCCCGGACAGGGGAGGCAATGAGCAGTTCTTC
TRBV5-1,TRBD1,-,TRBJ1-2,CASSSGQDTNYGYTF,TGCGCCAGCAGCTCCGGACAGGACACTAACTATGGCTACACCTTC
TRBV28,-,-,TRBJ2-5,CASTRLEQETQYF,TGTGCCAGCACCAGACTGGAACAAGAGACCCAGTACTTC
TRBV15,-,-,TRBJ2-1,CATSRVWSVLYYNEQFF,TGTGCCACCAGCAGAGTTTGGTCCGTCCTATACTACAATGAGCAGTTCTTC
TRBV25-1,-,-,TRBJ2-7,CASSLQGSYEQYF,TGTGCCAGCAGTCTCCAGGGCTCCTACGAGCAGTACTTC
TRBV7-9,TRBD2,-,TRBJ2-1,CASSPTSLFDEQFF,TGTGCCAGCAGCCCGACTAGCCTCTTCGATGAGCAGTTCTTC
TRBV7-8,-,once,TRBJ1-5,CASSLGAPYQPQHF,TGTGCCAGCAGCTTAGGGGCGCCATATCAGCCCCAGCATTTT
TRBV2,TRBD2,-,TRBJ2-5,CASSDQAGGGETQYF,TGTGCCAGCAGTGATCAAGCGGGGGGTGGGGAGACCCAGTACTTC
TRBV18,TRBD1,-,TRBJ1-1,CASSRQGGNTEAFF,TGTGCCAGCTCCCGACAGGGGGGAAACACTGAAGCTTTCTTT
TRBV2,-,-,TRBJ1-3,CASTLTGNGNTIYF,TGTGCCAGCACCCTAACAGGGAACGGAAACACCATATATTTT
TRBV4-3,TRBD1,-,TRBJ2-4,CASSQDRAGQGAIAKNIQYF,TGCGCCAGCAGCCAAGATAGGGCGGGACAGGGGGCTATAGCCAAAAACATTCAGTACTTC
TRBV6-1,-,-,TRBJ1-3,CAAGGIRSGNTIYF,TGTGCCGCTGGGGGCATTCGCTCTGGAAACACCATATATTTT
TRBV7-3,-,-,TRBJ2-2,CASSLGASDTGELFF,TGTGCCAGCAGCCTAGGGGCGAGCGACACCGGGGAGCTGTTTTTT
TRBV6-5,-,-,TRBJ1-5,CASKGQPNSNQPQHF,TGTGCCAGCAAAGGACAGCCAAATAGCAATCAGCCCCAGCATTTT
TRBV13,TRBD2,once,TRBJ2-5,CASSLGLRGSLTQYF,TGTGCCAGCAGCTTAGGCCTCCGCGGGAGTTTGACCCAGTACTTC
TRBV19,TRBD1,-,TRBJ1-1,CASSYLDRGNTEAFF,TGTGCCAGTAGTTACTTGGACAGGGGGAACACTGAAGCTTTCTTT
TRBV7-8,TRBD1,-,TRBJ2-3,CASSPGQGTSTDTQYF,TGTGCCAGCAGCCCCGGACAGGGGACTAGCACAGATACGCAGTATTTT
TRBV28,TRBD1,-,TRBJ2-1,CASRWTGGWLAGNNEQFF,TGTGCCAGCAGATGGACAGGGGGCTGGCTAGCGGGGAACAATGAGCAGTTCTTC
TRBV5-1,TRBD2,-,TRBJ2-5,CASSTGLAEQETQYF,TGCGCCAGCAGCACGGGACTAGCGGAACAAGAGACCCAGTACTTC
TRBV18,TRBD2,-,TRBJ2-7,CASSRSTSGFSYEQYF,TGTGCCAGCTCACGGTCGACTAGCGGGTTCTCCTACGAGCAGTACTTC
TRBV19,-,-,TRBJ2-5,CASSIVSGMETQYF,TGTGCCAGTAGTATAGTATCCGGGATGGAGACCCAGTACTTC
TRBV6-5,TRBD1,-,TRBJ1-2,CASSEDRDRSEGYTF,TGTGCCAGCAGCGAGGACAGGGATCGAAGTGAAGGCTACACCTTC
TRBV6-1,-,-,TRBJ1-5,CASSERSLDQPQHF,TGTGCCAGCAGTGAGCGGTCACTTGATCAGCCCCAGCATTTT
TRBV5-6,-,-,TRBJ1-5,CASSGGPRGVQPQHF,TGTGCCAGCAGCGGTGGACCCCGGGGGGTCCAGCCCCAGCATTTT
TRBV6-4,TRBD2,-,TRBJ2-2,CASSDIAGGTGELFF,TGTGCCAGCAGTGACATTGCGGGAGGTACCGGGGAACTGTTTTTT
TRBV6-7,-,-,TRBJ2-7,CASSYPISYLQGPIPTYEQYF,TGTGCCAGCAGTTACCCTATCTCATACCTACAGGGACCTATACCTACCTACGAGCAGTACTTC
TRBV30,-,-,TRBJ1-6,CAWSEGDPLHF,TGTGCCTGGAGTGAGGGGGACCCCCTCCACTTT
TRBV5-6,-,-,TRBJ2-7,CASSPSLAYPYEQYF,TGTGCCAGCAGCCCTTCTTTAGCCTACCCCTACGAGCAGTACTTC
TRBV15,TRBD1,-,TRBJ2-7,CATSSQRQGVDEQYF,TGTGCCACCAGCAGTCAGAGACAGGGGGTGGACGAGCAGTACTTC
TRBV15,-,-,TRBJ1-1,CATSREGVQGNTEAFF,TGTGCCACCAGCAGAGAGGGGGTACAGGGGAACACTGAAGCTTTCTTT
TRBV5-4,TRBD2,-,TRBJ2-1,CASSPGLAGVEQFF,TGTGCCAGCAGCCCGGGACTAGCGGGAGTCGAGCAGTTCTTC
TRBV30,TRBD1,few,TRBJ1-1,CAWSVQGGAEAFF,TGTGCCTGGAGTGTACAGGGGGGGGCAGAAGCTTTCTTT
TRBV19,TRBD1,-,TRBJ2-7,CASSKPGTGPGEQYF,TGTGCCAGTAGCAAACCCGGGACAGGGCCTGGCGAGCAGTACTTC
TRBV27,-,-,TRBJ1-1,CASSHPRAEAFF,TGTGCCAGCAGTCATCCCCGGGCTGAAGCTTTCTTT
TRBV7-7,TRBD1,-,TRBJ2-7,CASSRGQASYEQYF,TGTGCTAGCAGCCGGGGACAGGCCTCCTACGAGCAGTACTTC
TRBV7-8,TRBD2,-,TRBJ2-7,CASSFDPSGDASYEQYF,TGTGCCAGCAGCTTCGATCCCAGCGGGGATGCCTCCTACGAGCAGTACTTC
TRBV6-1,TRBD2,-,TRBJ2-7,CASSSGGDSYEQYF,TGTGCCAGCTCATCCGGGGGGGACTCCTACGAGCAGTACTTC
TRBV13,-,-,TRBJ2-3,CASSSRVPDTQYF,TGTGCCAGCAGCAGCAGGGTCCCAGATACGCAGTATTTT
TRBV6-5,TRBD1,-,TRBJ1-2,CASRLTGDYGYTF,TGTGCCAGCAGGTTAACAGGGGACTATGGCTACACCTTC
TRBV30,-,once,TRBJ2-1,CAWSVGGEQFF,TGTGCCTGGAGTGTAGGAGGTGAGCAGTTCTTC
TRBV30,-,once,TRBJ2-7,CAWSVEWQGLVDEQYF,TGTGCCTGGAGTGTAGAATGGCAGGGGCTAGTTGACGAGCAGTACTTC
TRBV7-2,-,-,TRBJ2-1,CASRKRQVGDNEQFF,TGTGCCAGCAGGAAGAGACAGGTTGGGGACAATGAGCAGTTCTTC
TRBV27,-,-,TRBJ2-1,CASSLRGRMRFF,TGTGCCAGCAGTTTACGGGGTCGTATGAGGTTCTTC
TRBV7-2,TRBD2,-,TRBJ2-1,CASSLNKRGNEQFF,TGTGCCAGCAGCCTAAACAAGCGGGGCAATGAGCAGTTCTTC
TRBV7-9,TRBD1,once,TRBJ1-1,CASSADRGMNTEAFF,TGTGCCAGCAGCGCCGACAGGGGTATGAACACTGAAGCTTTCTTT
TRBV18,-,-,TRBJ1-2,CASSPGREGGYTF,TGTGCCAGCTCACCGGGGAGGGAAGGAGGCTACACCTTC
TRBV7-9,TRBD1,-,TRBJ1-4,CASSSWTGEEKLFF,TGTGCCAGCAGCTCCTGGACAGGGGAGGAAAAACTGTTTTTT
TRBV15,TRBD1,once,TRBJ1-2,CATSRDRTGRTYGYTF,TGTGCCACCAGCAGAGACAGGACAGGACGCACCTATGGCTACACCTTC
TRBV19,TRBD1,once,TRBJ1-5,CASSIRVDRGGQPQHF,TGTGCCAGTAGTATACGGGTCGACAGGGGAGGGCAGCCCCAGCATTTT
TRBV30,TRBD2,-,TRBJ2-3,CAWSLAGGLDTQYF,TGTGCCTGGAGTCTAGCGGGGGGGCTCGATACGCAGTATTTT
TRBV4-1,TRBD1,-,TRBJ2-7,CASSQEGGQGRHSTYEQYF,TGCGCCAGCAGCCAAGAAGGCGGACAGGGACGACACTCTACCTACGAGCAGTACTTC
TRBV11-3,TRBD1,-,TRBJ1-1,CASSLAGGNTEAFF,TGTGCCAGCAGCTTAGCAGGGGGCAACACTGAAGCTTTCTTT
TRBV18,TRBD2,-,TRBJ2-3,CASSPGTSGTDTQYF,TGTGCCAGCTCACCTGGGACTAGCGGCACAGATACGCAGTATTTT